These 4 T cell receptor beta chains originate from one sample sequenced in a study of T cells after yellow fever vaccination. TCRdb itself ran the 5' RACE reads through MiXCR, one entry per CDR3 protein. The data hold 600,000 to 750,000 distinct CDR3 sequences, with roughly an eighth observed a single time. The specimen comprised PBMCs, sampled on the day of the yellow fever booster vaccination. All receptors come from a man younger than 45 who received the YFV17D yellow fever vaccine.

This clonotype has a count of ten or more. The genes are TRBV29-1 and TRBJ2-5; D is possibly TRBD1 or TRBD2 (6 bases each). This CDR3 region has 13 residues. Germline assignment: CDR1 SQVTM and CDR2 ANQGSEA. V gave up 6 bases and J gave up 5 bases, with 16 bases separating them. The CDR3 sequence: CSVGAPSGETQYF. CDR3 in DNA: TGCAGCGTGGGGGCCCCCAGCGGGGAGACCCAGTACTTC.

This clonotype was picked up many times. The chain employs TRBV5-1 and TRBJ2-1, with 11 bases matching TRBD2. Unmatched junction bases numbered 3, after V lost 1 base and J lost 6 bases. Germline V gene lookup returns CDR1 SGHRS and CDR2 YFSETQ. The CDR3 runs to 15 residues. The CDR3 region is CASSLRTSGSNEQFF. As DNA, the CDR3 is TGCGCCAGCAGCTTGAGAACTAGCGGGAGCAATGAGCAGTTCTTC. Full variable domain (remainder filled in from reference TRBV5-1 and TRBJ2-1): KAGVTQTPRYLIKTRGQQVTLSCSPISGHRSVSWYQQTPGQGLQFLFEYFSETQRNKGNFPGRFSGRQFSNSRSEMNVSTLELGDSALYLCASSLRTSGSNEQFFGPGTRLTVL.

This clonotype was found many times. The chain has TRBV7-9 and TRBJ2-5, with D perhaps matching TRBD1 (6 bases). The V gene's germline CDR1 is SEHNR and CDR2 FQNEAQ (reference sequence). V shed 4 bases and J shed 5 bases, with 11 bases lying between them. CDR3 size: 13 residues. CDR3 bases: TGTGCCAGCAGCTCACAGGGCTGGGAGACCCAGTACTTC. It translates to CASSSQGWETQYF.

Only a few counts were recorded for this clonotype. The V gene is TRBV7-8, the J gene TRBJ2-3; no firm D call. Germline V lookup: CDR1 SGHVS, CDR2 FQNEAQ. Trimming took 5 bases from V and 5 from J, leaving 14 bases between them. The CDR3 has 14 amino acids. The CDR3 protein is CASSPRGREDTQYF. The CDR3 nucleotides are TGTGCCAGCAGCCCTCGCGGTAGGGAAGATACGCAGTATTTT.